These 30 T cell receptor beta chains were all obtained from the same sample, sequenced in a study of regulatory T cells in long-lasting Graves disease. Time point: newly diagnosed GD, antithyroid drugs for less than 3 months. PBMCs were the source of the RNA used for TCR sequencing. The authors built TCR beta libraries using iRepertoire HTBI primers and Arm-PCR of CDR3 regions. TCRdb reprocessed the multiplex PCR reads with MiXCR, giving one entry per CDR3 protein. This table holds about 300,000 distinct CDR3 sequences, about 18% found once. Here the sequenced sample was peripheral blood mononuclear cells (PBMCs), taken at new diagnosis, from a patient treated with antithyroid drugs. The receptors here all came from a female donor with Graves disease.

The count of this clonotype is one. This chain connects TRBV28 to TRBJ1-2, with TRBD1 as a possible D gene (6 bases). In germline, CDR1 is MDHEN, CDR2 SYDVKM. The CDR3 runs to 19 residues. Trimming shortened V by 7 bases and J by 0 bases, and 27 bases separated the two germline ends. The CDR3 bases are TGTGCCAGCACTCTCGAGGGGGGGGAAAGAGGGTATACTAACTATGGCTACACCTTC. This sequence encodes CASTLEGGERGYTNYGYTF.

This chain connects TRBV4-1 to TRBJ2-4, with 7 bases fitting TRBD1. The germline gives CDR1 MGHRA, CDR2 YSYEKL. The J segment lost 2 bases and the V segment lost 1 base, leaving 5 bases of the junction unmatched. This CDR3 is 16 amino acids long. The CDR3 protein is CASSQVSGGSKNIQYF. CDR3 nucleotide sequence: TGCGCCAGCAGCCAAGTCTCAGGGGGATCCAAAAACATTCAGTACTTC.

This clonotype was observed at least ten times. The V gene is TRBV29-1, the J gene TRBJ2-5; TRBD1 matches at 8 bases. This CDR3 region has 13 residues. J lost 2 bases, V lost 4 bases, and 3 bases had no gene match. Germline CDR1 is SQVTM and CDR2 is ANQGSEA. CDR3 nucleotide sequence: TGCAGCGTTGTGGGACAGGATCAAGAGACCCAGTACTTC. Translating gives CSVVGQDQETQYF.

This chain joins TRBV7-2 and TRBJ2-5; a weak D match, TRBD1 (6 bases). V shed 1 base and J shed 4 bases, with 13 bases lying between them. Germline lookup yields CDR1 SGHTA and CDR2 FQGNSA. The length of the CDR3 is 15 residues. This CDR3 is CASSLVGRGIETQYF. CDR3 coding DNA: TGTGCCAGCAGCTTAGTAGGCAGGGGAATAGAGACCCAGTACTTC.

This clonotype came up many times. The chain is built from TRBV7-8 and TRBJ1-3; TRBD1 matches 8 bases. V shed 2 bases and J 7 bases; nucleotides not matched to a gene: 4. Per germline, CDR1 SGHVS and CDR2 FQNEAQ. The CDR3 loop spans 14 amino acids. As DNA, the CDR3 is TGTGCCAGCAGCTTACACCAGGGGGCGAACACCATATATTTT. Encoded protein: CASSLHQGANTIYF.

The table lists this clonotype with many counts. This chain links TRBV12-3 or TRBV12-4 with TRBJ1-2; D perhaps matches TRBD1 (5 bases). The V gene lost 6 bases and the J gene lost 5 bases, with 10 bases spanning the gap. The CDR3 extends over 12 amino acids. CDR3 loop: CASSRGGYGYTF. CDR3 bases: TGTGCCAGCAGCCGGGGGGGGTATGGCTACACCTTC.

About this clonotype itself: This likely traces to a read error, being one base from a far larger clone. The chain uses TRBV5-1 and TRBJ2-3, with D possibly matching TRBD2 (5 bases). This CDR3 is built from 14 residues. In germline, CDR1 is SGHRS, CDR2 YFSETQ. CDR3 sequence: CASSLGASTDRQYF. DNA of the CDR3: TGTGCCAGCAGCTTGGGAGCTAGCACAGATAGGCAGTATTTT.

The chain links TRBV6-1 to TRBJ2-3; 9 bases fit TRBD2. Germline V gives CDR1 MNHNS, CDR2 SASEGT. The ends lost 5 bases at V and 4 bases at J; junction bases unmatched: 7. This CDR3 is built from 15 residues. For the CDR3, the DNA is TGTGCCAGCAGTCCCCTAGCGGGATCCGCAGATACGCAGTATTTT. Protein sequence: CASSPLAGSADTQYF.

Ten or more counts support this clonotype. The genes are TRBV27 and TRBJ2-3; 10 positions agree with TRBD2. The CDR3 loop spans 18 amino acids. Germline CDR1 MNHEY, CDR2 SMNVEV (reference sequence). V was pared by 2 bases and J by 1 base, with 9 bases of the junction left unmatched. This chain's CDR3 is CASSLDPMGLARTDTQYF. The CDR3, as DNA: TGTGCCAGCAGTTTAGACCCCATGGGACTAGCGCGCACAGATACGCAGTATTTT.

This clonotype was seen repeatedly, ten times or more. The chain combines TRBV10-1 with TRBJ2-1, with TRBD2 identical over 12 bases. Germline-derived CDR1 and CDR2 are WNHNN and SYGVQD (reference sequence). The V gene end was trimmed by 0 bases and the J gene end by 4 bases; junction bases not matched to a gene: 4. The CDR3 extends over 17 amino acids. CDR3 bases: TGCGCCAGCAGTGAGTCTCGACTAGCGGGAGCGTACAATGAGCAGTTCTTC. It translates to CASSESRLAGAYNEQFF.

This clonotype appeared many times. The germline gene is not matched at one end of the junction; a read error may be the cause. The V and J genes are TRBV6-1 and TRBJ2-7; 12 bases are shared with TRBD2. Germline V gives CDR1 MNHNS, CDR2 SASEGT. The CDR3 contains 15 residues. In DNA form, the CDR3 reads TGTGCCAGCAGGGAAGGACTAGCGGGATCCTACGAGCAGTACTTC. This translates into CASREGLAGSYEQYF.

This clonotype was counted ten times or more. The rearrangement joins TRBV20-1 to TRBJ2-1; D is perhaps TRBD1 or TRBD2 (5 bases each). Trimming cost V 4 bases and J 7 bases, with 11 bases left between them. This CDR3 is 12 amino acids long. In germline, CDR1 is DFQATT, CDR2 SNEGSKA (reference sequence). The CDR3 protein is CSATRGVNEQFF. As DNA, the CDR3 is TGCAGTGCTACGAGAGGGGTGAATGAGCAGTTCTTC.

This clonotype came up many times. Mismatch with germline at one junction end may stem from a read error. The rearrangement uses TRBV10-3 and TRBJ2-7; D remains ambiguous. The germline V gene encodes CDR1 ENHRY and CDR2 SYGVKD. CDR3 length: 12 residues. CDR3 in DNA: TGTGCCATCAGCGCAGACTCCCACGAGCAGTACTTC. It is translated as CAISADSHEQYF.

This clonotype was recorded many times. The chain is built from TRBV20-1 and TRBJ1-5; D possibly corresponds to TRBD1 (6 bases). The CDR3 extends over 14 amino acids. Germline-derived CDR1 and CDR2 are DFQATT and SNEGSKA (reference sequence). The CDR3, as DNA: TGCACCCCCTCCGGGGCAGGGGAGAGTCAGCCCCAGCATTTT. This translates into CTPSGAGESQPQHF.

In its sample, this clonotype was seen many times. This sequence joins TRBV3-1 and TRBJ1-2; D is unclear. The CDR3 consists of 13 residues. Germline V lookup: CDR1 LGHDT, CDR2 YNNKEL (reference sequence). V was pared by 3 bases and J by 6 bases, with 11 bases between. The CDR3 loop is CASSQTGADGYTF. The CDR3 coding sequence is TGTGCCAGCAGCCAGACCGGCGCGGATGGCTACACCTTC.

Many counts were recorded for this clonotype. The gene calls are TRBV13 and TRBJ1-4; possible D gene TRBD1, 6 bases. V was clipped by 3 bases and J by 8 bases, with 19 bases between them. The CDR3 is 16 residues long. Germline V gene data show CDR1 as PRHDT and CDR2 as FYEKMQ (reference sequence). CDR3 region: CASSFYSPQGREKLFF. CDR3 DNA sequence: TGTGCCAGCAGCTTCTATTCCCCCCAGGGGAGGGAAAAACTGTTTTTT.

This clonotype was picked up many times. V is TRBV29-1 and J is TRBJ2-3, with a weak D call TRBD2 (5 bases). V dropped 4 bases and J dropped 3 bases, with 8 bases sitting between them. This CDR3 spans 12 amino acids. Germline V gene sequence: CDR1 SQVTM, CDR2 ANQGSEA. The DNA of the CDR3 is TGCAGCGTTGGAGGAGGAACAGATACGCAGTATTTT. This encodes CSVGGGTDTQYF.

This clonotype turned up a few times. V usage is TRBV6-5 and J usage is TRBJ1-5; the match to TRBD1 covers 9 bases. This CDR3 comprises 16 residues. The V segment lost 3 bases and the J segment 5 bases; nucleotides outside the gene matches: 8. Germline V CDR1 and CDR2: MNHEY, SVGAGI. The CDR3 reads CASSYLGQGRDQPQHF. The CDR3 DNA follows: TGTGCCAGCAGTTATTTGGGACAGGGTAGGGATCAGCCCCAGCATTTT.

This clonotype was observed many times. The J gene is TRBJ1-6, the V gene TRBV3-1, with D hard to call. Trimming left V 4 bases short and J 1 base short, with 8 bases between. CDR3 length: 15 residues. Germline V gene data show CDR1 as LGHDT and CDR2 as YNNKEL (reference sequence). In nucleotides, the CDR3 is TGTGCCAGCAGCCGGGTGGGGTCCTATAATTCACCCCTCCACTTT. Its translation is CASSRVGSYNSPLHF.

For this clonotype: Given a much more abundant clone one base away, this may be a read error. The genes are TRBV27 and TRBJ2-3; D may be TRBD1 (6 bases). CDR3 size: 14 residues. Germline lookup yields CDR1 MNHEY and CDR2 SMNVEV (reference sequence). The CDR3 region is CASRPDSPTDMQYF. CDR3 DNA: TGTGCCAGCAGACCGGACAGCCCCACAGATATGCAGTATTTT.

This chain connects TRBV12-3 or TRBV12-4 to TRBJ1-5, with D uncertain. The CDR3 length is 14 residues. The V end was cut by 4 bases, the J end by 11 bases, with 18 bases between. The CDR3 sequence: CASSSPGLPSAQHF. The CDR3 region has the DNA TGTGCCAGCAGTTCTCCGGGCCTCCCATCAGCCCAGCATTTT.

This clonotype was seen many times. The chain uses TRBV5-1 and TRBJ2-3; 14 bases align to TRBD2. CDR3 length: 16 amino acids. V lost 4 bases to trimming and J lost 6 bases; unmatched junction nucleotides: 7. Germline CDR1 reads SGHRS; CDR2 reads YFSETQ. CDR3 bases: TGCGCCAGCAGCCCGGGACTAGCGGGAGCAGGTGATACGCAGTATTTT. Translating it yields CASSPGLAGAGDTQYF.

This clonotype appeared many times. The chain uses TRBV19 and TRBJ1-5; possibly TRBD1 for D (6 bases). This CDR3 comprises 15 residues. V gave up 9 bases and J gave up 0 bases, with 15 bases separating them. The germline V gene has CDR1 LNHDA and CDR2 SQIVND (reference sequence). The CDR3 DNA sequence: TGTGCCAGCAGGACAGTTAGCTATAGCAATCAGCCCCAGCATTTT. Translation gives CASRTVSYSNQPQHF.

This clonotype was recorded many times. J is TRBJ2-2 and V is TRBV6-2 or TRBV6-3; D is uncertain. Germline CDR1 is MNHEY and CDR2 is SVGEGT. This CDR3 is built from 16 residues. The ends were cut back, 3 bases at V and 2 bases at J, with 13 bases in the middle. In DNA, the CDR3 is TGTGCCAGCAGTTATTCATGGAGTTACAACACCGGGGAGCTGTTTTTT. It is translated as CASSYSWSYNTGELFF.

This clonotype was counted only a few times. V usage is TRBV7-3 and J usage is TRBJ1-6; D might be TRBD1 (5 bases). V dropped 6 bases and J dropped 6 bases, with 21 bases sitting between them. Germline V gene lookup returns CDR1 SGHTA and CDR2 FQGTGA. The CDR3 extends over 17 amino acids. CDR3 DNA sequence: TGTGCCAGCAGTAAAATCACGGGGCCGCCCCTTAATTCACCCCTCCACTTT. Amino acids: CASSKITGPPLNSPLHF.

This clonotype was observed at least ten times. The rearrangement uses TRBV3-1 and TRBJ1-6, with D hard to call. Germline lookup yields CDR1 LGHDT and CDR2 YNNKEL (reference sequence). The V end lost 3 bases, the J end lost 14 bases, and 17 bases lay between the germline ends. The CDR3 contains 14 residues. CDR3 sequence (DNA): TGTGCCAGCAGCCAGGACCACAAGAGCCTATCCCTCCACTTT. Its protein product is CASSQDHKSLSLHF. Full variable domain (rest looked up from reference TRBV3-1 and TRBJ1-6): DTAVSQTPKYLVTQMGNDKSIKCEQNLGHDTMYWYKQDSKKFLKIMFSYNNKELIINETVPNRFSPKSPDKAHLNLHINSLELGDSAVYFCASSQDHKSLSLHFGNGTRLTVT.

This clonotype occurred a few times. This sequence joins TRBV3-1 and TRBJ2-3, with D possibly TRBD1 on 6 matching bases. Deletions cut 4 bases from V and 2 bases from J, with 13 bases between. Germline loops: CDR1 LGHDT, CDR2 YNNKEL (reference sequence). The CDR3 loop spans 15 amino acids. The CDR3 here is CASSPQGHPTDTQYF. CDR3 in DNA: TGTGCCAGCAGCCCTCAGGGGCACCCCACAGATACGCAGTATTTT.

This clonotype was seen a few times. The V call is TRBV5-1, the J call TRBJ2-1; the match to TRBD2 covers 8 bases. This CDR3 comprises 16 residues. Per the germline V gene, CDR1 is SGHRS and CDR2 is YFSETQ. Trimming took 4 bases from V and 4 from J; bases not matched to a gene: 10. For the CDR3, the DNA is TGCGCCAGCAGCGAGTTACTAGCGGCCACTTACAATGAGCAGTTCTTC. This translates into CASSELLAATYNEQFF. The full variable domain, rest sourced from reference TRBV5-1 and TRBJ2-1, is KAGVTQTPRYLIKTRGQQVTLSCSPISGHRSVSWYQQTPGQGLQFLFEYFSETQRNKGNFPGRFSGRQFSNSRSEMNVSTLELGDSALYLCASSELLAATYNEQFFGPGTRLTVL.

This clonotype has at least ten counts. The chain recombines TRBV12-3 or TRBV12-4 with TRBJ2-2; 7 nucleotides line up with TRBD1. The CDR3 consists of 14 residues. The junction had 6 bases not matched to a gene; V was cut back by 3 bases and J by 8 bases. CDR3 sequence: CASSFTWTGGELFF. DNA of the CDR3: TGTGCCAGCAGTTTTACCTGGACAGGTGGGGAGCTGTTTTTT.

This clonotype was observed at least ten times. The chain links TRBV19 to TRBJ2-7, with D unclear. The CDR3 length is 13 residues. Germline-derived CDR1 and CDR2 are LNHDA and SQIVND (reference sequence). Trimming removed 3 bases at V and 6 bases at J, with 12 bases between. Written as DNA, the CDR3 is TGTGCCAGTAGTATGTCACTCGGGCGCGAGCAGTACTTC. This codes for CASSMSLGREQYF.